The T cell receptor (beta chain) described here comes from a study of cytomegalovirus exposure and HLA in healthy donors. About this clone: Its antigen remains unknown.

General study results and limits: TCR beta chains numbering more than 150 were designated cytomegalovirus-associated. Reportedly, cytomegalovirus status was diagnosed with high sensitivity and specificity.

The germline CDR1 and CDR2 sequences are SGHVS and FNYEAQ. V gave up 1 base and J gave up 3 bases, with 11 bases separating them. CDR3 length equals 15 residues. The method was immunoSEQ multiplex PCR; TCRdb's version includes in-frame clones alone and lacks a portion of them. The table has 35,000 to 50,000 clones, roughly nine tenths seen once. The donors were members of the validation cohort comprising over 90 subjects, separate from the roughly 640-subject first cohort. Sequencing was done on a sample of PBMCs. The rearrangement joins TRBV7-6 to TRBJ2-3; tentative D call: TRBD2 (5 bases). This TCR was sampled from a man aged 18 to 30 in good health and CMV-seronegative. The CDR3: CASSLGSLATDTQYF. The CDR3 coding sequence is TGTGCCAGCAGCTTAGGGAGCCTAGCAACAGATACGCAGTATTTT.